A single sample gave rise to the 19 T cell receptor beta chains below, sequenced in a study of metastatic and nonmetastatic thyroid tumors. TCRdb re-called the PCR reads through MiXCR. The data contain more than 25,000 clones, roughly 6.8% of them singletons. Each patient went into thyroid surgery without having received any treatment. The sample consisted of blood. These receptor sequences come from a female donor with papillary thyroid cancer or a benign thyroid nodule (not recorded which). Some clones in this sample may be carry-over from other donors' samples.

This clone has ten or more counts. The chain joins TRBV6-2 or TRBV6-3 to TRBJ2-1; no clear D. With 5 bases removed from V and 10 bases from J, the gap between germline ends came to 9 bases. Germline V CDR1 and CDR2: MNHEY, SVGEGT. The CDR3 is 11 residues long. Written as DNA, the CDR3 is TGTGCCAGCAGTCGACGGTTGGAGCAGTTCTTC. It encodes CASSRRLEQFF.

Turning to this clone: A much larger clone differs by one base, so this may be a read error. The chain links TRBV5-5 to TRBJ2-1; D gene unclear. The V end was cut by 6 bases, the J end by 7 bases, with 11 bases between. CDR1 SGHKS and CDR2 YYEKEE come from the germline V gene (reference sequence). CDR3 length: 12 amino acids. The CDR3 region has the DNA TGTGCCAGCATGGTAGTAGGGAATGAGCAGTTCTTC. Its protein is CASMVVGNEQFF.

This clone was detected a few times. V usage is TRBV6-5 and J usage is TRBJ1-6; D is uncertain. Germline-derived CDR1 and CDR2 are MNHEY and SVGAGI. Trimming cost V 4 bases and J 9 bases, with 16 bases left between them. The CDR3 contains 15 residues. CDR3 region: CASSLGEGSCSPLHF. The CDR3 nucleotides are TGTGCCAGCAGTTTGGGAGAGGGTAGTTGTTCACCCCTCCACTTT.

This clone was counted ten times or more. Its ends do not fully match the called genes, so a read error is possible. V gene TRBV6-1 combines with J gene TRBJ2-7, with a tentative D call TRBD2 (6 bases). The CDR3 spans 11 residues. Germline V lookup: CDR1 MNHNS, CDR2 SASEGT. This CDR3 is CTSTRGGEQYF. The CDR3 DNA follows: TGTACCAGCACTAGGGGAGGCGAGCAGTACTTC.

This clone was observed at least ten times. V gene TRBV2 combines with J gene TRBJ1-1; TRBD1 matches 7 bases. The CDR3 consists of 15 residues. The V and J ends lost 4 bases and 4 bases, in that order; junction bases with no gene match: 9. Germline values: CDR1 SNHLY, CDR2 FYNNEI. DNA for the CDR3: TGTGCCAGCAGTGTACCACAGGGGCTGGGCACTGAAGCTTTCTTT. Translated, it gives CASSVPQGLGTEAFF.

The sample holds many counts of this clone. This sequence joins TRBV6-1 and TRBJ2-3; 12 bases line up with TRBD2. Germline V gives CDR1 MNHNS, CDR2 SASEGT. V dropped 5 bases and J dropped 2; count of bases not matched to a gene: 5. This CDR3 has 16 residues. CDR3 bases: TGTGCCAGCAGTTCATCTAGCGGGAGGGCCACAGATACGCAGTATTTT. Encoded protein: CASSSSSGRATDTQYF.

This clone has ten or more counts. This chain uses TRBV28 with TRBJ2-7, with a weak D call TRBD1 (5 bases). The V gene's germline CDR1 is MDHEN and CDR2 SYDVKM. The V end was cut by 4 bases, the J end by 0 bases, with 10 bases between. The CDR3 spans 14 residues. CDR3 bases: TGTGCCAGCAGTTCGACAGATCGCTCCTACGAGCAGTACTTC. Its translation: CASSSTDRSYEQYF.

In this sample, this clone turned up many times. This chain connects TRBV6-1 to TRBJ1-6; TRBD1 matches at 7 bases. Unmatched junction bases numbered 0, after V lost 6 bases and J lost 4 bases. This CDR3 has 13 residues. The V gene's germline CDR1 is MNHNS and CDR2 SASEGT. The CDR3 DNA sequence: TGTGCCAGCAGCAGGGGGTATAATTCACCCCTCCACTTT. It codes for CASSRGYNSPLHF.

About this clone: A clone one base away is much larger, so this may be a read error. The chain employs TRBV5-1 and TRBJ2-1; no firm D call. Germline CDR1 reads SGHRS; CDR2 reads YFSETQ. CDR3 length: 13 residues. Written as DNA, the CDR3 is TGCGAAAGCAGCTTAGGATATAACAATGAGCAGTTCTTC. Translated: CESSLGYNNEQFF.

J is TRBJ2-6 and V is TRBV7-3; TRBD2 matches at 7 bases. The germline gives CDR1 SGHTA, CDR2 FQGTGA. The CDR3 is 16 residues long. V was clipped by 5 bases and J by 0 bases; unmatched bases: 4. The DNA for the CDR3 is TGTGCCAGCAGCCACAGCGGGGTCTCTGGGGCCAACGTCCTGACTTTC. This sequence encodes CASSHSGVSGANVLTF.

Ten or more counts support this clone. The chain couples TRBV28 to TRBJ2-2; D is undetermined. The CDR3 length is 14 residues. Germline CDR1 is MDHEN and CDR2 is SYDVKM. Trimming left V 6 bases short and J 6 bases short, with 14 bases between. The CDR3 nucleotides read TGTGCCAGCAGGGGTATGGGCCGGGCCGGGGAGCTGTTTTTT. This sequence encodes CASRGMGRAGELFF.

At least ten counts were recorded for this clone. CDR3 bases: TGTGCCAGCAGTTACAGGCAGGGGGGAGGGTTGGCCGGGGAGCTGTTTTTT. Translated: CASSYRQGGGLAGELFF. V usage is TRBV6-5 and J usage is TRBJ2-2; D assignment may be TRBD1 or TRBD2 (7 bases each). Trimming removed 2 bases at V and 6 bases at J, with 19 bases between. The CDR3 runs 17 residues. Germline assignment: CDR1 MNHEY and CDR2 SVGAGI.

Note on this clone: One junction end does not reproduce the germline sequence, and a read error may be involved. This chain links TRBV24-1 with TRBJ2-2; the D gene could be TRBD1 or TRBD2 (5 bases each). The CDR3 consists of 17 residues. Germline V gene data show CDR1 as KGHDR and CDR2 as SFDVKD. The chain's CDR3 is CATSPRGDLSGTGELFF. CDR3 bases: TGTGCCACCAGTCCTAGGGGAGATCTCAGTGGCACCGGGGAGCTGTTTTTC.

In its sample, this clone was seen many times. The chain recombines TRBV28 with TRBJ2-5, with D perhaps TRBD1 (6 bases). CDR1 is MDHEN and CDR2 is SYDVKM in the germline V gene. This CDR3 spans 15 amino acids. The V and J ends lost 4 bases and 0 bases respectively, with 12 bases between them. The CDR3 DNA follows: TGTGCCAGCAGTTCCCGGACAGCTAACCAAGAGACCCAGTACTTC. Translating gives CASSSRTANQETQYF.

This clone was observed many times. The chain is built from TRBV10-1 and TRBJ2-5; D ambiguous. The CDR3 sequence is 16 residues long. Trimming cost V 2 bases and J 5 bases, with 18 bases left between them. Germline-derived CDR1 and CDR2 are WNHNN and SYGVQD (reference sequence). In nucleotides, the CDR3 is TGCGCCAGCAGTGAGGGTTATGGGCCGCTCTCCGAGACCCAGTACTTC. This gives the protein CASSEGYGPLSETQYF.

Concerning this clone: Because it lacks the conserved phenylalanine or tryptophan at the end, this CDR3 is likely a read error. Because the CDR3's place on the DNA is in doubt, the DNA is left out and the CDR3 is given as listed by TCRdb. This chain joins TRBV6-1 and TRBJ1-2; the table's D gene call, TRBD1, was not cross checked with the DNA. Ends included, the CDR3 has 13 residues. Germline CDR1 is MNHNS and CDR2 is SASEGT. CDR3 in amino acids: CASTWDRGYGYNS.

In its sample, this clone was seen many times. The CDR3 region has the DNA TGTGCCAGCAGTTTATCAGGGGAGAGCAATCAGCCCCAGCATTTT. It encodes CASSLSGESNQPQHF. This chain connects TRBV12-3 or TRBV12-4 to TRBJ1-5, with D perhaps TRBD1 (6 bases). This CDR3 contains 15 residues. The V gene lost 2 bases and the J gene lost 1 base, with 9 bases spanning the gap.

At least ten counts were recorded for this clone. The same CDR3 can be traced to other DNA sequences in this sample. This chain uses TRBV18 with TRBJ2-7; 7 positions agree with TRBD1. Germline CDR1 and CDR2: KGHSH and LQKENI. The CDR3 runs to 14 residues. V was pared by 2 bases and J by 2 bases, with 3 bases of the junction left unmatched. CDR3 sequence: CASSPRDRTYEQYF. DNA for the CDR3: TGTGCCAGCTCACCAAGGGACAGAACCTACGAGCAGTACTTC.

This clone showed up just a few times. A read error may produce the germline difference seen at one junction end. The rearrangement joins TRBV6-2 or TRBV6-3 to TRBJ2-7, with D tentatively TRBD2 (6 bases). The CDR3 spans 13 residues. The V gene's germline CDR1 is MNHEY and CDR2 SVGEGT. The CDR3, as DNA: TGTGCCAGCAGTTACTCGACGGAGGGGACTCTTCGCTTC. Protein sequence: CASSYSTEGTLRF.